The 11 T cell receptor beta chains listed next were all sequenced from one sample in a study of CD8 T cells in ankylosing spondylitis. TCRdb used MiXCR to reprocess the 5' RACE reads, holding one entry per CDR3 protein. In the table there are around 340,000 distinct CDR3 sequences, approximately 15% of which are singletons. The specimen was blood, either unsorted or a sorted T cell fraction (not recorded which). Every receptor here comes from a male donor with ankylosing spondylitis or in good health (not recorded which).

This clonotype occurred a few times. The chain uses TRBV20-1 and TRBJ2-1; 10 positions agree with TRBD2. The CDR3 covers 15 residues. V shed 3 bases, J shed 7 bases, and the junction held 9 bases outside the gene matches. Looked up from germline, CDR1 is DFQATT and CDR2 is SNEGSKA (reference sequence). CDR3 coding DNA: TGCAGTGCTAGGAGGAGCGGGGGGGCTGGGAATGAGCAGTTCTTC. Its translation: CSARRSGGAGNEQFF.

The chain carries TRBV29-1 and TRBJ2-1; the D is unclear. Trimming left V 4 bases short and J 5 bases short, with 12 bases between. Per the germline V gene, CDR1 is SQVTM and CDR2 is ANQGSEA. This CDR3 region has 13 residues. The CDR3 DNA sequence: TGCAGCGTTGCCGAGGATGGGGACAATGAGCAGTTCTTC. Translated, it gives CSVAEDGDNEQFF.

The chain joins TRBV7-2 to TRBJ1-2, with D possibly matching TRBD1 (6 bases). Germline values: CDR1 SGHTA, CDR2 FQGNSA. V was trimmed by 0 bases and J by 3 bases, leaving 11 bases between them. CDR3 length: 15 amino acids. The CDR3 here is CASSLARGYDYGYTF. CDR3 in DNA: TGTGCCAGCAGCTTAGCAAGGGGGTATGACTATGGCTACACCTTC.

The chain couples TRBV7-9 to TRBJ2-2, with D hard to call. With 1 base removed from V and 4 bases from J, the gap between germline ends came to 10 bases. Germline values: CDR1 SEHNR, CDR2 FQNEAQ (reference sequence). The CDR3 is 15 residues long. The CDR3 protein is CASSLGQVFTGELFF. In DNA, the CDR3 is TGTGCCAGCAGCTTAGGCCAGGTGTTCACCGGGGAGCTGTTTTTT.

This clonotype was picked up a small number of times. This rearrangement joins TRBV6-6 to TRBJ2-5; D not resolved. CDR3 length: 13 residues. V was shortened by 5 bases and J by 5 bases, with 12 bases between the two germline ends. Germline V gene lookup returns CDR1 MNHNY and CDR2 SVGAGI (reference sequence). Written as DNA, the CDR3 is TGTGCCAGCAGTCCGTCATTCGAGGAGACCCAGTACTTC. This gives the protein CASSPSFEETQYF.

The J gene is TRBJ2-3, the V gene TRBV3-1; tentative D call: TRBD2 (7 bases). This CDR3 is built from 14 residues. CDR1 is LGHDT and CDR2 is YNNKEL in the germline V gene (reference sequence). The germline V and J ends were trimmed by 4 bases and 5 bases, with 13 bases remaining between them. In DNA form, the CDR3 reads TGTGCCAGCAGCCCGCGGGGGCCCGGAGATACGCAGTATTTT. Amino acid sequence: CASSPRGPGDTQYF.

Worth noting for this clonotype: The CDR3 does not close with the conserved phenylalanine or tryptophan, likely indicating a read error. The chain recombines TRBV18 with TRBJ2-1; a possible D gene is TRBD1 (6 bases). CDR1 KGHSH and CDR2 LQKENI come from the germline V gene. The germline V and J ends were trimmed by 3 bases and 2 bases, with 14 bases remaining between them. This CDR3 is 16 amino acids long. CDR3 region: CASSPDGWTAYNEQFI. The CDR3 DNA reads as TGTGCCAGCTCACCTGACGGGTGGACAGCCTACAATGAGCAGTTCATC.

This clonotype was seen at least ten times. This sequence joins TRBV12-3 or TRBV12-4 and TRBJ2-7, with D possibly called TRBD1 or TRBD2 (5 bases each). Trimming pared 5 bases from V and 4 bases from J, leaving 15 bases between. There are 14 residues in the CDR3. The CDR3 sequence: CASSHRDGGYEQYF. CDR3 in DNA: TGTGCCAGCAGTCACCGGGATGGGGGATACGAGCAGTACTTC.

As to this clonotype: Compared with germline, one end of the junction differs, possibly owing to a read error. This sequence joins TRBV5-1 and TRBJ2-2; D may match TRBD1 or TRBD2 (5 bases each). The CDR3 sequence is 16 residues long. Per germline, CDR1 SGHRS and CDR2 YFSETQ. The chain's CDR3 is CASSSRERANTGELVF. In DNA form, the CDR3 reads TGCGCCAGCAGCTCCAGGGAGAGGGCGAACACCGGGGAGCTGGTTTTT.

The genes are TRBV6-1 and TRBJ2-7, with 9 bases lining up with TRBD2. From germline, CDR1 is MNHNS and CDR2 SASEGT. CDR3 length: 14 amino acids. The J segment lost 5 bases and the V segment lost 6 bases, leaving 8 bases of the junction unmatched. The CDR3 reads CASRTAGGGNEQYF. CDR3 sequence (DNA): TGTGCCAGCAGAACAGCGGGGGGTGGGAACGAGCAGTACTTC.

In this sample, this clonotype turned up a few times. The chain has TRBV29-1 and TRBJ2-3, with D tentatively TRBD1 or TRBD2 (5 bases each). The CDR3 consists of 11 residues. V was cut by 4 bases and J by 3 bases, with 5 bases left in between. Germline V gives CDR1 SQVTM, CDR2 ANQGSEA. The DNA for the CDR3 is TGCAGCGTTGGGGGGACAGATACGCAGTATTTT. It translates to CSVGGTDTQYF.